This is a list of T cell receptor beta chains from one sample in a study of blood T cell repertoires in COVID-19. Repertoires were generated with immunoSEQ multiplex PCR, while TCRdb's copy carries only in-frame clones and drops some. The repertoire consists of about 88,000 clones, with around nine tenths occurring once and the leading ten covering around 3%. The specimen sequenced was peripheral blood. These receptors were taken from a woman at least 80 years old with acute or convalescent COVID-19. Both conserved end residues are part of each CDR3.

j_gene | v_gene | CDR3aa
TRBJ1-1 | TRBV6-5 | CASSELIHASEAFF
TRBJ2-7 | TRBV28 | CASRMGGPTYEQYF
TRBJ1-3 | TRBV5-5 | CASSWTGGGGNTIYF
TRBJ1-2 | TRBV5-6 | CASRPTGGASYGYTF
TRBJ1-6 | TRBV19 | CASSITGSDSPLHF
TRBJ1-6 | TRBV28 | CASSFSSGFNSPLHF
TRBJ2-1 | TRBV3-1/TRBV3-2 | CASSQDILENEQFF
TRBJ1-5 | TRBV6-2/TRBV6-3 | CASSSGYRLNQPQHF
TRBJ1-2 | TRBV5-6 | CASSKETGGPRGGYTF
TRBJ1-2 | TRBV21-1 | CASSPRDRSSKGGYTF
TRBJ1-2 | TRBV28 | CASSLGTAYGYTF
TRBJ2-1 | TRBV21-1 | CASSRSLDASGSPNEQFF
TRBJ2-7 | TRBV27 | CASSYTGARHYEQYF
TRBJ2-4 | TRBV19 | CASSLQGALDIQYF
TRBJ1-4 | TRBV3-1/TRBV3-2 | CASSPPGFNEKLFF
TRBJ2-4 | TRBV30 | CAWSLTGPKNIQYF
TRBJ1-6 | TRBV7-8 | CASRPGTANSPLHF
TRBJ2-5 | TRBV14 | CARALGVGRGRETQYF
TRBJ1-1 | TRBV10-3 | CAISDVGGSWNTEAFF
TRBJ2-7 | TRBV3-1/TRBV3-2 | CASSPLAGGPRNEQYF
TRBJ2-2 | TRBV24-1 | CATSVGTGASNTGELFF
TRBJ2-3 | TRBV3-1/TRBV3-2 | CASSQEWQGGADTQYF
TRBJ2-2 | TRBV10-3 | CAIRGLAGGNTGELFF
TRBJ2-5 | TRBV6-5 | CACTRGPQETQYF
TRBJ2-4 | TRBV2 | CASSEVLVENIQYF
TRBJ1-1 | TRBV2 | CASSSRDRDWGEAFF
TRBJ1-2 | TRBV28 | CASSNLLGRYGYTF
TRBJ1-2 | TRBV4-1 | CASSQELTRNLGYTF
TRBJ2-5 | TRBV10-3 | CAISPTSGRSNQETQYF
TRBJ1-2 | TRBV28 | CASRTQSNYGYTF
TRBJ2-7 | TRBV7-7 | CASSLMWGQGYEQYF
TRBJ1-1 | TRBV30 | CAWSVNRLRTEAFF
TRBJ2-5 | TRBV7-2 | CASSPGVLRGETQYF
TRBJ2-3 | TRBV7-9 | CASSARDLLFTQYF
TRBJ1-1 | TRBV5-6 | CASIERGSDTEAFF
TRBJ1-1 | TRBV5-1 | CASSLIPSSGTEAFF
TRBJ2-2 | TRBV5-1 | CASRGLAGNTGELFF
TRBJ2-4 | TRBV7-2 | CASSAQDRGYIQYF
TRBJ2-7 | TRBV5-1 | CASSAPGQLYEQYF
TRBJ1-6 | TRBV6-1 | CASSDRAGQSSYNSPLHF
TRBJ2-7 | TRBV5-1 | CASSPTITYEQYF
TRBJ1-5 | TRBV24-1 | CATSDLLVNSNQPQHF
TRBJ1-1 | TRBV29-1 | CSVFLPGTGMRQDTEAFF
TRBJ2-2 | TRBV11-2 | CASSLVLGHGELFF
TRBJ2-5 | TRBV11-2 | CASSLILAGVGAQYF
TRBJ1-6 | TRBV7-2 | CASTGQGTYNSPLHF
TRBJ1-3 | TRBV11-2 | CASSLTSSGNTIYF
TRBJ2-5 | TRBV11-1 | CASSLGLIETQYF
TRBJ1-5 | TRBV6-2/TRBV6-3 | CASSHVRNSNQPQHF
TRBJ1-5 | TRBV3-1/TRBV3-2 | CASSQGQGTQPQHF